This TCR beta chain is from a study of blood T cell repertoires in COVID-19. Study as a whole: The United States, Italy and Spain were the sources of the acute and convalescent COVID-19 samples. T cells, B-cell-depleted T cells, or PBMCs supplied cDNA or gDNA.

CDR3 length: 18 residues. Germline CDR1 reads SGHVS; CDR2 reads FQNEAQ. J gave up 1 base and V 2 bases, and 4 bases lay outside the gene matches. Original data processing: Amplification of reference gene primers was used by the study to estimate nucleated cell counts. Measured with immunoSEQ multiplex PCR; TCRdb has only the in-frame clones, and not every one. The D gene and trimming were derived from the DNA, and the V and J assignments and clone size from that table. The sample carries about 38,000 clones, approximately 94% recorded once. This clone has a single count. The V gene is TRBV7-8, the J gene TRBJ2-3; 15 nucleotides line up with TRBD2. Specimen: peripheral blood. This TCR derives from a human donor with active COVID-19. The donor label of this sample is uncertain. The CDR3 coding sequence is TGTGCCAGCAGCTTATCGGGACTAGCGGGAGGACGCACAGATACGCAGTATTTT. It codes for CASSLSGLAGGRTDTQYF.